Listed below are T cell receptor beta chains from one sample, sequenced in a study of T-cell reconstitution after alpha-beta-depleted transplantation in children. Using its own MiXCR run on the PCR reads, TCRdb lists one record per CDR3 protein. Of 100,000 to 150,000 distinct CDR3 sequences in the sample, roughly 24% were seen once. This material consisted of PBMCs, mostly from graft donor cells, taken 180 days after TCRalphabeta/CD19-depleted stem cell transplant. These receptor sequences come from a male patient under 10 years old who had a stem cell transplant for chronic granulomatous disease, so the T cells may come from the graft donor. CDR3s include the opening cysteine and the closing phenylalanine or tryptophan. A D gene is named only where the DNA matches it firmly. Clone size is not always given. Where it is, it says once, few, many or a class for expanded clones.

d_gene: NA; v_gene: TRBV5-1; abundance: NA; j_gene: TRBJ2-2; CDR3aa: CASIRDERTGELFF; CDR3nt: TGCGCCAGCATCCGGGACGAACGGACCGGGGAGCTGTTTTTT
d_gene: NA; v_gene: TRBV5-1; abundance: NA; j_gene: TRBJ2-3; CDR3aa: CASTEIEADTQYF; CDR3nt: TGCGCCAGCACCGAGATAGAGGCAGATACGCAGTATTTT
d_gene: NA; v_gene: TRBV12-3/TRBV12-4; abundance: few; j_gene: TRBJ2-3; CDR3aa: CASSPTASTDTQYF; CDR3nt: TGTGCCAGCAGTCCGACAGCAAGCACAGATACGCAGTATTTT
d_gene: TRBD2; v_gene: TRBV5-1; abundance: NA; j_gene: TRBJ2-3; CDR3aa: CASSWSSGYSTDTQYF; CDR3nt: TGCGCCAGCAGCTGGAGTAGCGGGTACAGCACAGATACGCAGTATTTT
d_gene: TRBD1; v_gene: TRBV5-1; abundance: NA; j_gene: TRBJ2-7; CDR3aa: CASSLALGQVPSYEQYF; CDR3nt: TGCGCCAGCAGCTTGGCCCTCGGACAGGTCCCTTCCTACGAGCAGTACTTC
d_gene: NA; v_gene: TRBV3-1; abundance: many; j_gene: TRBJ2-1; CDR3aa: CASSQVASIGPNWGEQFF; CDR3nt: TGTGCCAGCAGCCAAGTAGCGTCGATCGGGCCAAACTGGGGTGAGCAGTTCTTC
d_gene: TRBD1; v_gene: TRBV12-3/TRBV12-4; abundance: many; j_gene: TRBJ2-2; CDR3aa: CASSAGTGLTGELFF; CDR3nt: TGTGCCAGCAGCGCCGGGACAGGCTTGACCGGGGAGCTGTTTTTT
d_gene: NA; v_gene: TRBV20-1; abundance: many; j_gene: TRBJ1-1; CDR3aa: CSARDRRRIEAFF; CDR3nt: TGCAGTGCTAGAGATCGGCGTCGGATTGAAGCTTTCTTT
d_gene: TRBD2; v_gene: TRBV7-6; abundance: NA; j_gene: TRBJ2-3; CDR3aa: CASSLRGSTDTQYF; CDR3nt: TGTGCCAGCAGCTTGCGGGGGAGCACAGATACGCAGTATTTT
d_gene: NA; v_gene: TRBV12-3/TRBV12-4; abundance: many; j_gene: TRBJ2-7; CDR3aa: CASSLARDYEQYF; CDR3nt: TGTGCCAGCAGTTTGGCACGGGACTACGAGCAGTACTTC
d_gene: TRBD1; v_gene: TRBV20-1; abundance: many; j_gene: TRBJ2-7; CDR3aa: CSARDSRDREYEQYF; CDR3nt: TGCAGTGCTAGAGACTCCCGGGACAGGGAATACGAGCAGTACTTC
d_gene: TRBD1; v_gene: TRBV29-1; abundance: many; j_gene: TRBJ1-1; CDR3aa: CSVETGGRNTEAFF; CDR3nt: TGCAGCGTTGAGACAGGGGGCAGGAACACTGAAGCTTTCTTT
d_gene: NA; v_gene: TRBV19; abundance: NA; j_gene: TRBJ2-1; CDR3aa: CASSAGYYNEQFF; CDR3nt: TGTGCCAGTAGTGCGGGGTACTACAATGAGCAGTTCTTC
d_gene: NA; v_gene: TRBV7-9; abundance: NA; j_gene: TRBJ2-6; CDR3aa: CASGRGGLSGANVLTF; CDR3nt: TGTGCCAGCGGTAGGGGTGGTCTCTCTGGGGCCAACGTCCTGACTTTC
d_gene: TRBD2; v_gene: TRBV4-1; abundance: once; j_gene: TRBJ2-1; CDR3aa: CASSQETSGGAWNEQFF; CDR3nt: TGCGCCAGCAGCCAAGAAACTAGCGGGGGGGCTTGGAATGAGCAGTTCTTC
d_gene: NA; v_gene: TRBV25-1; abundance: many; j_gene: TRBJ2-2; CDR3aa: CASSEWQGTGELFF; CDR3nt: TGTGCCAGCAGTGAATGGCAGGGCACCGGGGAGCTGTTTTTT
d_gene: NA; v_gene: TRBV9; abundance: few; j_gene: TRBJ1-5; CDR3aa: CASSSSRTQHF; CDR3nt: TGTGCCAGCAGCTCCTCCAGGACCCAGCATTTT
d_gene: NA; v_gene: TRBV12-3/TRBV12-4; abundance: few; j_gene: TRBJ2-7; CDR3aa: CASSLSRSSYEQYF; CDR3nt: TGTGCCAGCAGTTTAAGCAGGAGCTCCTACGAGCAGTACTTC
d_gene: NA; v_gene: TRBV11-2; abundance: many; j_gene: TRBJ2-5; CDR3aa: CASNLAQGISPPAQETQYF; CDR3nt: TGTGCCAGCAACCTCGCCCAGGGTATTTCACCCCCGGCTCAAGAGACCCAGTACTTC
d_gene: NA; v_gene: TRBV7-6; abundance: NA; j_gene: TRBJ2-7; CDR3aa: CASSLSPYEQYF; CDR3nt: TGTGCCAGCAGCTTATCGCCTTACGAGCAGTACTTC
d_gene: NA; v_gene: TRBV29-1; abundance: NA; j_gene: TRBJ1-1; CDR3aa: CSVVRPNTEAFF; CDR3nt: TGCAGCGTTGTGCGACCGAACACTGAAGCTTTCTTT
d_gene: NA; v_gene: TRBV9; abundance: once; j_gene: TRBJ2-2; CDR3aa: CASSPRSASRNSGELFF; CDR3nt: TGTGCCAGCAGCCCCCGGTCGGCTAGTCGGAATTCCGGGGAGCTGTTTTTT
d_gene: TRBD2; v_gene: TRBV28; abundance: many; j_gene: TRBJ2-1; CDR3aa: CASSLQPGLAGENSYNEQFF; CDR3nt: TGTGCCAGCAGTTTACAACCGGGACTAGCGGGAGAGAACTCCTACAATGAGCAGTTCTTC
d_gene: NA; v_gene: TRBV20-1; abundance: many; j_gene: TRBJ2-1; CDR3aa: CSARIPRNNEQFF; CDR3nt: TGCAGTGCTAGGATTCCCAGAAACAATGAGCAGTTCTTC
d_gene: NA; v_gene: TRBV20-1; abundance: many; j_gene: TRBJ2-1; CDR3aa: CSASGYRSSYNEQFF; CDR3nt: TGCAGTGCTAGTGGCTACCGGAGCTCCTACAATGAGCAGTTCTTC
d_gene: NA; v_gene: TRBV25-1; abundance: NA; j_gene: TRBJ2-5; CDR3aa: CASTGSGKEEETQYF; CDR3nt: TGTGCCAGCACCGGTAGCGGTAAAGAAGAAGAGACCCAGTACTTC
d_gene: NA; v_gene: TRBV27; abundance: few; j_gene: TRBJ1-5; CDR3aa: CASSPQGYGNQPQHF; CDR3nt: TGTGCCAGCAGTCCACAGGGTTATGGCAATCAGCCCCAGCATTTT
d_gene: NA; v_gene: TRBV5-6; abundance: once; j_gene: TRBJ2-3; CDR3aa: CASSQGLLRTDTQYF; CDR3nt: TGTGCCAGCAGTCAAGGGCTACTCCGCACAGATACGCAGTATTTT